The 24 T cell receptor beta chains given below trace back to one sample, sequenced in a study of cytomegalovirus exposure and HLA in healthy donors. 13 Jbeta primers and 60 Vbeta primers were used for the PCR. Clones were read by immunoSEQ multiplex PCR, and TCRdb kept only the in-frame ones, dropping some. The sample consists of tens of thousands of clones, approximately 90% of them appearing once. The sample consisted of PBMCs. The receptors were gathered from a woman aged 35 to 49 in good health and CMV-seropositive.

This clone was seen only a few times. This chain uses TRBV27 with TRBJ2-1; 9 bases align to TRBD2. The germline gives CDR1 MNHEY, CDR2 SMNVEV (reference sequence). This CDR3 contains 15 residues. The ends lost 3 bases at V and 5 bases at J; junction bases unmatched: 5. CDR3 DNA sequence: TGTGCCAGCAGTTTTAGCGGGAGAGGGCACAATGAGCAGTTCTTC. Amino acids: CASSFSGRGHNEQFF.

The sample holds one count of this clone. The rearrangement joins TRBV28 to TRBJ1-1; 10 bases line up with TRBD1. Trimming cost V 5 bases and J 5 bases; bases outside gene matches: 8. Germline values: CDR1 MDHEN, CDR2 SYDVKM. This CDR3 has 15 residues. This CDR3 reads CASSELTGGATEAFF. In nucleotides, the CDR3 is TGTGCCAGCAGTGAACTGACAGGGGGCGCAACTGAAGCTTTCTTT.

J is TRBJ1-1 and V is TRBV6-1, with D unclear. Trimming shortened V by 0 bases and J by 1 base, and 3 bases separated the two germline ends. The CDR3 has 13 residues. Per the germline V gene, CDR1 is MNHNS and CDR2 is SASEGT. The CDR3 nucleotides are TGTGCCAGCAGTGAAGCCCGGAACACTGAAGCTTTCTTT. Residues: CASSEARNTEAFF.

The chain combines TRBV19 with TRBJ2-3; 7 nucleotides align to TRBD2. CDR1 LNHDA and CDR2 SQIVND come from the germline V gene (reference sequence). CDR3 length: 14 amino acids. V gave up 7 bases and J gave up 6 bases; unmatched junction bases: 10. CDR3 bases: TGTGCCAGTAAGGTCCTCGGGGGGTTGGATACGCAGTATTTT. This encodes CASKVLGGLDTQYF.

The gene calls are TRBV14 and TRBJ2-1; 10 bases fit TRBD2. This CDR3 spans 15 amino acids. V shed 4 bases and J 4 bases; nucleotides not matched to a gene: 4. Germline-derived CDR1 and CDR2 are SGHDN and FVKESK. CDR3 DNA: TGTGCCAGCAGCCGGGGGACTAGCGAGTACAATGAGCAGTTCTTC. The encoded protein is CASSRGTSEYNEQFF.

The chain couples TRBV27 to TRBJ1-1; D gene uncertain. Germline CDR1 is MNHEY and CDR2 is SMNVEV (reference sequence). Trimming pared 2 bases from V and 0 bases from J, leaving 13 bases between. The CDR3 contains 16 residues. The CDR3 bases are TGTGCCAGCAGTTTAAAGGGAGCCCGGATGAACACTGAAGCTTTCTTT. Its protein product is CASSLKGARMNTEAFF.

The gene calls are TRBV5-5 and TRBJ1-5, with D unclear. Germline assignment: CDR1 SGHKS and CDR2 YYEKEE (reference sequence). V dropped 3 bases and J dropped 1 base, with 8 bases sitting between them. The CDR3 runs to 14 residues. The CDR3 bases are TGTGCCAGCAGCTCTGACATCAGCAATCAGCCCCAGCATTTT. This codes for CASSSDISNQPQHF.

A remark on this clone: The junction shows a germline mismatch at one end, possibly a read error. The chain couples TRBV7-9 to TRBJ1-4; 8 bases are shared with TRBD1. This CDR3 is built from 12 residues. CDR1 and CDR2 from the germline V gene are SEHNR and FQNEAQ (reference sequence). This CDR3 is CSSRGTGEKLFF. The CDR3, as DNA: TGTTCCAGCAGAGGGACAGGTGAAAAACTGTTTTTT.

This clone appeared a few times. V gene TRBV2 combines with J gene TRBJ2-2; 11 bases are a match to TRBD1. The CDR3 runs to 13 residues. Germline loops: CDR1 SNHLY, CDR2 FYNNEI. With V trimmed by 10 bases and J by 5 bases, 3 bases remained unmatched. The CDR3 nucleotides read TGTGCCACCAGGGACAGGGGGACCGGGGAGCTGTTTTTT. Protein product: CATRDRGTGELFF.

The rearrangement links TRBV6-5 to TRBJ1-6; the match to TRBD1 covers 10 bases. CDR1 and CDR2 (germline): MNHEY, SVGAGI. This CDR3 region has 15 residues. Trimming removed 7 bases from V and 7 bases from J; junction bases left unmatched: 7. The CDR3 nucleotides are TGTGCCAGCACCCACGACAGGGGGCGGAATTCACCCCTCCACTTT. Translation: CASTHDRGRNSPLHF.

The chain is built from TRBV11-2 and TRBJ2-3; TRBD1 matches at 7 bases. V was pared by 5 bases and J by 2 bases, with 7 bases of the junction left unmatched. Germline V gene lookup returns CDR1 SGHAT and CDR2 FQNNGV. This CDR3 has 15 amino acids. As DNA, the CDR3 is TGTGCCAGCAGCCTCGGGACAGCTAACACAGATACGCAGTATTTT. This codes for CASSLGTANTDTQYF.

The chain joins TRBV19 to TRBJ2-2, with 8 nucleotides matching TRBD1. The V and J ends lost 1 base and 0 bases, in that order; junction bases with no gene match: 4. The length of the CDR3 is 17 residues. CDR1 is LNHDA and CDR2 is SQIVND in the germline V gene (reference sequence). Here the CDR3 reads CASSIGPGGTNTGELFF. As DNA, the CDR3 is TGTGCCAGTAGTATAGGTCCAGGGGGCACGAACACCGGGGAGCTGTTTTTT.

This sequence joins TRBV6-5 and TRBJ2-7; D gene uncertain. Germline assignment: CDR1 MNHEY and CDR2 SVGAGI. There are 14 residues in the CDR3. The germline V and J ends were trimmed by 5 bases and 3 bases, with 14 bases remaining between them. The CDR3 region has the DNA TGTGCCAGCAGTCCCCGAAGAACCGGCTACGAGCAGTACTTC. It is translated as CASSPRRTGYEQYF.

The chain couples TRBV27 to TRBJ1-2, with unresolved D. There are 16 residues in the CDR3. CDR1 MNHEY and CDR2 SMNVEV come from the germline V gene (reference sequence). V was trimmed by 5 bases and J by 7 bases, leaving 23 bases between them. The CDR3 DNA sequence: TGTGCCAGCAGTACCATGCCCCCCCCACGGGGTGGTGGCTACACCTTC. This gives the protein CASSTMPPPRGGGYTF.

This sequence joins TRBV30 and TRBJ2-7; TRBD2 matches at 11 bases. Germline CDR1 and CDR2: GTSNPN and SVGIG (reference sequence). Losses at the gene ends were 1 base for V and 7 bases for J; bases not matched to a gene: 12. This CDR3 is 16 amino acids long. The CDR3 region has the DNA TGTGCCTGGAGTGCTGGAGTGGGACTAGCGGTCTATGAGCAGTACTTC. Protein sequence: CAWSAGVGLAVYEQYF.

This clone was counted only a few times. This chain connects TRBV19 to TRBJ1-1; D might be TRBD1 (6 bases). Germline CDR1 LNHDA, CDR2 SQIVND (reference sequence). V lost 6 bases and J lost 5, with 13 bases in between. CDR3 length: 13 amino acids. The CDR3 reads CASSLWGQTEAFF. CDR3 DNA sequence: TGTGCCAGTAGCCTGTGGGGGCAGACTGAAGCTTTCTTT.

The rearrangement links TRBV5-1 to TRBJ2-3, with D possibly being TRBD1 (6 bases). This CDR3 has 15 amino acids. V was pared by 4 bases and J by 1 base, with 13 bases between. Germline CDR1 is SGHRS and CDR2 is YFSETQ. In nucleotides, the CDR3 is TGCGCCAGCAGCCCAGCAGGGGCTGGCACAGATACGCAGTATTTT. Its protein is CASSPAGAGTDTQYF.

The chain is built from TRBV7-2 and TRBJ2-1; 9 bases are shared with TRBD2. Germline CDR1 and CDR2: SGHTA and FQGNSA. V was clipped by 5 bases and J by 4 bases; unmatched bases: 15. This CDR3 spans 18 amino acids. The CDR3 sequence is CASSLVAGASSFYNEQFF. In DNA form, the CDR3 reads TGTGCCAGCAGCCTGGTAGCGGGGGCTTCCTCATTTTACAATGAGCAGTTCTTC.

The V gene is TRBV9, the J gene TRBJ2-1, with 8 bases fitting TRBD1. The ends lost 2 bases at V and 6 bases at J; junction bases unmatched: 7. CDR1 is SGDLS and CDR2 is YYNGEE in the germline V gene. The CDR3 extends over 15 amino acids. This CDR3 is CASSVGQVRGNEQFF. Written as DNA, the CDR3 is TGTGCCAGCAGCGTGGGACAGGTGAGGGGCAATGAGCAGTTCTTC.

The V gene is TRBV6-1, the J gene TRBJ2-7; 8 bases are a match to TRBD1. This CDR3 is 15 amino acids long. Germline V gene sequence: CDR1 MNHNS, CDR2 SASEGT. After removal of 3 bases from V and 5 bases from J, the junction contained 9 bases not matched to a gene. The CDR3 DNA is TGTGCCAGCAGTGATCCGGGACAGGCATTGGACGAGCAGTACTTC. Translating gives CASSDPGQALDEQYF.

The chain carries TRBV2 and TRBJ1-5; possibly TRBD1 for D (6 bases). Trimming took off 1 base at V and 5 bases at J, with 12 bases between the two ends. The CDR3 is made up of 15 amino acids. CDR1 SNHLY and CDR2 FYNNEI come from the germline V gene. The CDR3 protein is CASSEEQGTHQPQHF. CDR3 DNA sequence: TGTGCCAGCAGTGAAGAACAGGGAACACATCAGCCCCAGCATTTT.

This chain connects TRBV14 to TRBJ2-1; TRBD2 matches at 10 bases. The germline V gene encodes CDR1 SGHDN and CDR2 FVKESK. This CDR3 spans 16 amino acids. Trimming removed 4 bases from V and 10 bases from J; junction bases left unmatched: 13. Written as DNA, the CDR3 is TGTGCCAGCAGCCCTAGCGGGAGAGTTCCCTGGGAGGAGCAGTTCTTC. Translating gives CASSPSGRVPWEEQFF.

CDR3 DNA sequence: TGTGCCAGCAGCTTAACAGGAGGCGGGAGGAGGAACAATGAGCAGTTCTTC. Translating it yields CASSLTGGGRRNNEQFF. The chain recombines TRBV7-3 with TRBJ2-1, with TRBD2 matching over 8 bases. The CDR3 consists of 17 residues. V trimming: 0 bases; J trimming: 5 bases; junction bases outside the gene matches: 9. CDR1 and CDR2 (germline): SGHTA, FQGTGA.

The chain employs TRBV29-1 and TRBJ2-5; tentative D call: TRBD1 (5 bases). Trimming pared 5 bases from V and 0 bases from J, leaving 10 bases between. This CDR3 has 13 amino acids. Germline-derived CDR1 and CDR2 are SQVTM and ANQGSEA. For the CDR3, the DNA is TGCAGCGTTCCCCAGGGTAACCAAGAGACCCAGTACTTC. It specifies CSVPQGNQETQYF.